Reported below is one T cell receptor beta chain. The antigen it recognizes is unknown. No quality values exist for individual bases; no much larger clone is one base distant. Collaborating institutions collected whole blood in K2EDTA tubes following their own protocols. For TCRbeta analysis, collaborators shipped samples as frozen whole blood, isolated PBMCs, or DNA extracted from either of those sample types. The CDR3 measures 13 amino acids from cysteine to phenylalanine. CDR3 DNA only is kept here, 39 bases in frame from base 1. The trim is 8 bases for V and 6 bases for J, with a gap of 14 bases between the germline ends. From a lookup of the germline V gene (reference sequence), CDR1 and CDR2 are MNHEY and SMNVEV. The immunoSEQ Assay, a bias-controlled multiplex PCR, was used to amplify TCRbeta CDR3 regions from genomic DNA. The authors processed their data as follows. Within the assay, amplification of reference gene primers was used to estimate how many nucleated cells each sample contained. To quantify the absolute abundance of each unique TCRbeta CDR3 rearrangement, sequence reads were collapsed and filtered. For each sample, productive Simpson clonality was calculated as the square root of Simpson's diversity index across productive rearrangements. TCRdb's version of the immuneACCESS table is confined to in-frame rearrangements and falls short of the full clone set. An unresolved V gene accounts for under half of the shortfall where checked; the remainder is of unknown origin. The V and J calls and clone size are taken from that table; D and trimming were inferred from the DNA. This sample gives 40,000 to 55,000 clones in total; about nine tenths of them show up just once. The ten top clones hold 5.5% to 7.5% of the sample.

The sample belongs to a study of blood T cell repertoires in COVID-19 (dated by TCRdb to between 2020 and 2021). Context from the whole study: Samples from collaborators originated in the United States, Italy and Spain and spanned both the acute and convalescent phases of COVID-19. Subjects who had been exposed to COVID-19, were actively infected with it, or had recovered from it provided the deeply sampled blood TCRbeta repertoires that made up the dataset. The prospective study material was composed of cDNA or gDNA derived from T cells, B-cell-depleted T cells, or PBMCs. Nearly every sample came with metadata listing a de-identified subject ID, COVID-19 status, age in years and sex. The samples were drawn from the first 160 participants of the ongoing ImmuneRACE study and from more than 1,000 subjects provided by 6 global collaborators. The repertoires were released in a freely available public database meant as a resource for research on the immune response to SARS-CoV-2. HLA class I and class II types, where available, came from metadata supplied by the sample provider rather than from assay-based typing. The full study reports these points: Clinical and demographic metadata were provided uncurated, with the amount varying by source and participant.

The chain is made from TRBV27 and TRBJ2-1; a weak D assignment points to TRBD2 (6 bases agree). This clonotype originated in a man aged 50-60 years with active COVID-19. The sequencing input was peripheral blood. The CDR3 loop reads CASRRWGVNEQFF. The nucleotides are TGTGCCAGCCGACGGTGGGGGGTCAATGAGCAGTTCTTC.